The rows below give T cell receptor beta chains drawn from one sample of a study of OX40 agonist ivuxolimab in advanced cancers. Method: immunoSEQ multiplex PCR; TCRdb's copy keeps in-frame clones and lacks some. The sample shows roughly 64,000 clones, over 75% of them seen only once. Sequenced material: CD4+ or CD8+ T cells sorted from blood, taken in a trial of the OX40 agonist ivuxolimab. These receptor sequences come from an adult with an advanced solid tumor such as melanoma, head and neck, liver or kidney cancer. The CDR3 runs from the conserved cysteine through the conserved F or W. A D gene is named only where the DNA matches it firmly. Clone size is given for some rows only: seen once, a few or many times, or a class if the clone is expanded.

CDR3 protein: CASGLETGRNTGELFF; CDR3 DNA: TGTGCTAGTGGTTTGGAGACAGGGAGGAACACCGGGGAGCTGTTTTTT; clone size: -; J gene: TRBJ2-2; D gene: TRBD1; V gene: TRBV12-5
CDR3 protein: CASSEYGSSYNEQFF; CDR3 DNA: TGTGCCAGCAGTGAGTACGGGAGCTCCTACAATGAGCAGTTCTTC; clone size: -; J gene: TRBJ2-1; D gene: -; V gene: TRBV6-1
CDR3 protein: CASSLGRGDGEKLFF; CDR3 DNA: TGTGCCAGCAGCTTAGGAAGGGGCGATGGTGAAAAACTGTTTTTT; clone size: -; J gene: TRBJ1-4; D gene: -; V gene: TRBV7-6
CDR3 protein: CASSIASGYEQYF; CDR3 DNA: TGTGCCAGTAGTATTGCGTCAGGTTACGAGCAGTACTTC; clone size: -; J gene: TRBJ2-7; D gene: -; V gene: TRBV19
CDR3 protein: CASSESVGGYTDTQYF; CDR3 DNA: TGCGCCAGCAGTGAGTCGGTCGGCGGGTACACAGATACGCAGTATTTT; clone size: -; J gene: TRBJ2-3; D gene: -; V gene: TRBV10-1
CDR3 protein: CASSETSGRRSDTQYF; CDR3 DNA: TGTGCCAGCAGCGAAACTAGCGGGAGGCGGTCAGATACGCAGTATTTT; clone size: -; J gene: TRBJ2-3; D gene: TRBD2; V gene: TRBV7-9
CDR3 protein: CASSVEATNQPQHF; CDR3 DNA: TGTGCCAGCAGCGTAGAGGCCACCAATCAGCCCCAGCATTTT; clone size: -; J gene: TRBJ1-5; D gene: -; V gene: TRBV9
CDR3 protein: CASSLRQGDYEQYF; CDR3 DNA: TGCGCCAGCAGCCTAAGACAGGGAGACTACGAGCAGTACTTC; clone size: -; J gene: TRBJ2-7; D gene: TRBD1; V gene: TRBV5-1
CDR3 protein: CASSGSSGEWDQPQHF; CDR3 DNA: TGTGCCAGCAGTGGGTCCTCAGGGGAGTGGGATCAGCCCCAGCATTTT; clone size: -; J gene: TRBJ1-5; D gene: -; V gene: TRBV25-1
CDR3 protein: CASSPGQYSNQPQHF; CDR3 DNA: TGTGCCAGCAGTCCCGGACAGTATAGCAATCAGCCCCAGCATTTT; clone size: -; J gene: TRBJ1-5; D gene: -; V gene: TRBV27
CDR3 protein: CASSFGPGTGELFF; CDR3 DNA: -; clone size: few; J gene: TRBJ2-2; D gene: -; V gene: TRBV27
CDR3 protein: CASRRRDTIYF; CDR3 DNA: TGTGCCAGCAGAAGGAGGGACACCATATATTTT; clone size: -; J gene: TRBJ1-3; D gene: -; V gene: TRBV6-5
CDR3 protein: CASSLSIGGHGVQYF; CDR3 DNA: TGTGCCAGCAGTTTATCGATAGGGGGACATGGTGTCCAGTACTTC; clone size: -; J gene: TRBJ2-5; D gene: -; V gene: TRBV27
CDR3 protein: CASREGGQYF; CDR3 DNA: TGTGCCAGCAGGGAGGGAGGGCAGTACTTC; clone size: -; J gene: TRBJ2-7; D gene: -; V gene: TRBV6-1
CDR3 protein: CASSEDRGFYEQYF; CDR3 DNA: TGCGCCAGCAGCGAGGACAGGGGGTTCTACGAGCAGTACTTC; clone size: -; J gene: TRBJ2-7; D gene: TRBD1; V gene: TRBV5-1
CDR3 protein: CSVGTGGFEPQHF; CDR3 DNA: TGCAGCGTTGGGACAGGGGGCTTCGAGCCCCAGCATTTT; clone size: -; J gene: TRBJ1-5; D gene: TRBD1; V gene: TRBV29-1